Below, one TCR beta chain is given with its context. The germline V gene has CDR1 LNHDA and CDR2 SQIVND (reference sequence). The V end was cut by 3 bases, the J end by 6 bases, with 20 bases between. CDR3 size: 16 residues. The authors' processing: Amplification of reference gene primers was used by the study to estimate nucleated cell counts. The data were produced by immunoSEQ multiplex PCR, yet TCRdb's version contains in-frame clones alone and is incomplete. For V, J and clone size, that table is used; D and trimming come from the DNA. The sample consists of about 180,000 clones, 80% to 90% of them appearing once. This entry belongs to a study of blood T cell repertoires in COVID-19. Study as a whole: Collection of acute and convalescent COVID-19 samples took place in the United States, Italy and Spain. T cells, B-cell-depleted T cells, or PBMCs provided the cDNA or gDNA that served as material.

The chain joins TRBV19 to TRBJ1-2; no clear D. The receptor's source is a man in his sixties with acute or convalescent COVID-19. The sequencing sample was made of peripheral blood. The CDR3 nucleotides read TGTGCCAGTAGTATGCTCGGGGATAAACCTTATAATGGCTACACCTTC. Translating it yields CASSMLGDKPYNGYTF.